These T cell receptor beta chains were read from a single sample in a study of identical twins. TCRdb fed the 5' RACE reads into MiXCR, producing one record per CDR3 protein. The table shows about 530,000 distinct CDR3 sequences, with about 16% occurring only once. These data also featured in a second study, about yellow fever vaccine responses in identical twins.

Sequences were obtained from CD4+ T cells sorted from blood. These receptors were obtained from a young woman in good health. The CDR3 runs from the conserved cysteine through the conserved F or W. The order of the fields is D gene, V gene, J gene, clone size, CDR3 protein, CDR3 DNA. D genes are given only for firm matches. Clone size appears in some rows only: once, few, many, or a class for an expanded clone.

TRBD2,TRBV12-3/TRBV12-4,TRBJ2-1,-,CASSPGLAGVEQFF,TGTGCCAGCAGTCCCGGACTAGCGGGAGTTGAGCAGTTCTTC
-,TRBV29-1,TRBJ1-2,once,CSVEDRQHYTF,TGCAGCGTTGAAGATCGGCAGCACTACACCTTC
-,TRBV6-1,TRBJ1-2,few,CASSPVGDYGYTF,TGTGCCAGCAGCCCCGTGGGGGACTATGGCTACACCTTC
TRBD2,TRBV5-1,TRBJ2-4,many,CASSLGGSGRGDIQYF,TGCGCCAGCAGCTTGGGTGGTAGCGGGAGAGGAGACATTCAGTACTTC
-,TRBV5-1,TRBJ2-5,few,CASSFGGFQETQYF,TGCGCCAGCAGCTTCGGCGGGTTTCAAGAGACCCAGTACTTC
TRBD2,TRBV24-1,TRBJ2-1,few,CATSEAGAQFF,TGTGCCACCAGTGAGGCGGGAGCCCAGTTCTTC
-,TRBV10-3,TRBJ1-2,-,CAITSDRGDGYTF,TGTGCCATCACCTCGGACAGAGGAGATGGCTACACCTTC
-,TRBV5-1,TRBJ2-4,few,CASSLATGENIQYF,TGCGCCAGCAGCTTGGCTACGGGGGAAAACATTCAGTACTTC
-,TRBV5-6,TRBJ2-1,-,CASSNRQRRSENEQFF,TGTGCCAGCAGCAACAGACAGCGACGTTCGGAAAATGAGCAGTTCTTC
TRBD2,TRBV11-2,TRBJ2-1,-,CASSRGLDSYNEQFF,TGTGCCAGCAGCCGAGGACTAGACTCCTACAATGAGCAGTTCTTC
TRBD2,TRBV2,TRBJ2-7,few,CASRLAGASYEQYF,TGTGCCAGCCGGCTAGCGGGAGCATCGTACGAGCAGTACTTC
TRBD2,TRBV20-1,TRBJ2-1,few,CSARPVAGVSYNEQFF,TGCAGTGCTAGACCAGTAGCGGGAGTCTCCTACAATGAGCAGTTCTTC
-,TRBV5-1,TRBJ1-1,few,CASSLGLAGVGTEAFF,TGCGCCAGCAGCTTGGGTCTGGCGGGGGTCGGCACTGAAGCTTTCTTT
-,TRBV28,TRBJ2-7,many,CASSLSFEQYF,TGTGCCAGCAGTTTATCGTTCGAGCAGTACTTC
-,TRBV5-1,TRBJ1-1,few,CASKRGSTEAFF,TGCGCCAGCAAGCGGGGGAGCACTGAAGCTTTCTTT
-,TRBV5-1,TRBJ1-6,few,CASSLAPNNSPLHF,TGCGCCAGCAGCTTGGCCCCGAATAATTCACCCCTCCACTTT
-,TRBV3-1,TRBJ2-1,-,CASSQGLDYEQFF,TGTGCCAGCAGCCAAGGACTCGACTATGAGCAGTTCTTC
-,TRBV3-1,TRBJ1-1,few,CASSQARGGGTEAFF,TGTGCCAGCAGCCAAGCCCGGGGAGGTGGCACTGAAGCTTTCTTT
-,TRBV12-3/TRBV12-4,TRBJ1-1,-,CASSLLPRQKNTEAFF,TGTGCCAGCAGTTTATTACCACGACAGAAGAACACTGAAGCTTTCTTT
TRBD1,TRBV3-1,TRBJ2-6,few,CASSPGTGFSAGANVLTF,TGTGCCAGCAGCCCCGGGACAGGGTTTAGCGCTGGGGCCAACGTCCTGACTTTC
-,TRBV3-1,TRBJ2-3,-,CASSRGGAGQDTQYF,TGTGCCAGCAGCCGCGGAGGGGCGGGCCAAGATACGCAGTATTTT
TRBD2,TRBV10-1,TRBJ2-1,-,CASSESTSGTTWAPNEQFF,TGCGCCAGCAGTGAGTCGACTAGCGGGACTACCTGGGCGCCAAATGAGCAGTTCTTC
TRBD2,TRBV2,TRBJ2-1,-,CASTELAGEGPFF,TGTGCCAGCACGGAACTAGCGGGAGAGGGTCCGTTCTTC
TRBD1,TRBV6-1,TRBJ1-5,-,CASSMGQTYSNQPQHF,TGTGCCAGCAGTATGGGACAGACTTATAGCAATCAGCCCCAGCATTTT
TRBD1,TRBV20-1,TRBJ1-2,-,CSALINRGYGYTF,TGCAGTGCCCTTATAAACAGGGGATACGGCTACACCTTC
TRBD2,TRBV9,TRBJ2-1,-,CAATPGTSRTGEQFF,TGTGCAGCGACTCCCGGGACTAGCAGGACGGGTGAGCAGTTCTTC
TRBD2,TRBV4-1,TRBJ2-4,few,CASSQGLRDYQNIQYF,TGCGCCAGCAGCCAGGGGCTCCGGGACTATCAAAACATTCAGTACTTC
-,TRBV20-1,TRBJ2-1,-,CSAKIPSGRLSYNEQFF,TGCAGTGCTAAGATTCCCTCTGGGCGGCTCTCCTACAATGAGCAGTTCTTC
-,TRBV12-3/TRBV12-4,TRBJ1-1,many,CASSLGLWGSTEAFF,TGTGCCAGCAGTTTAGGATTGTGGGGTAGCACTGAAGCTTTCTTT
-,TRBV2,TRBJ2-2,-,CASSPEGRYTGELFF,TGTGCCAGCAGTCCGGAGGGCAGATACACCGGGGAGCTGTTTTTT
TRBD2,TRBV27,TRBJ2-3,-,CASSSSGGAYNTQYF,TGTGCCAGCAGTTCCAGCGGGGGGGCATACAATACGCAGTATTTT
-,TRBV3-1,TRBJ2-1,few,CASSRTGVLTNEQFF,TGTGCCAGCAGCCGAACGGGAGTGCTTACCAATGAGCAGTTCTTC
-,TRBV12-3/TRBV12-4,TRBJ2-7,-,CASSLAGVSEQYF,TGTGCCAGCAGTTTAGCGGGAGTCAGCGAGCAGTACTTC
TRBD1,TRBV7-9,TRBJ2-5,-,CATARTGGFQETQYF,TGTGCCACCGCAAGGACAGGGGGCTTCCAAGAGACCCAGTACTTC
TRBD2,TRBV18,TRBJ2-7,few,CASSPGLAGEAYEQYF,TGTGCCAGCTCACCGGGACTAGCGGGAGAAGCCTACGAGCAGTACTTC
TRBD1,TRBV28,TRBJ2-2,-,CASSLSVTGATGELFF,TGTGCCAGCAGTTTATCCGTGACAGGGGCCACCGGGGAGCTGTTTTTT
-,TRBV3-1,TRBJ2-3,-,CASSVIRTDTQYF,TGTGCCAGCAGCGTGATCCGCACAGATACGCAGTATTTT
-,TRBV9,TRBJ2-1,-,CASSVEFSSYNEQFF,TGTGCCAGCAGCGTAGAGTTCAGCTCCTACAATGAGCAGTTCTTC
TRBD2,TRBV20-1,TRBJ2-7,-,CSARRLPGLAGLSSYEQYF,TGCAGTGCTAGACGGCTACCGGGACTAGCGGGTCTAAGCTCCTACGAGCAGTACTTC
TRBD1,TRBV3-1,TRBJ1-1,few,CASGRRGQKNTEAFF,TGTGCCAGCGGCAGAAGGGGACAGAAGAACACTGAAGCTTTCTTT
-,TRBV5-1,TRBJ2-5,many,CASSFTENQETQYF,TGCGCCAGCAGCTTCACAGAAAACCAAGAGACCCAGTACTTC
TRBD2,TRBV5-6,TRBJ2-5,few,CASSLGGLAGTETQYF,TGTGCCAGCAGCTTGGGAGGACTAGCGGGAACAGAGACCCAGTACTTC
TRBD2,TRBV20-1,TRBJ2-2,-,CSAPSGNTTGELFF,TGCAGTGCTCCTAGCGGGAATACCACCGGGGAGCTGTTTTTT
-,TRBV14,TRBJ2-7,-,CASSQALRSYEQYF,TGTGCCAGCAGCCAAGCCCTTAGGTCCTACGAGCAGTACTTC
-,TRBV12-3/TRBV12-4,TRBJ2-1,few,CASTPGRSSYNEQFF,TGTGCCAGCACTCCGGGACGGAGCTCCTACAATGAGCAGTTCTTC
TRBD2,TRBV12-3/TRBV12-4,TRBJ2-5,-,CASSQTSGGQETQYF,TGTGCCAGCAGTCAGACTAGCGGGGGCCAAGAGACCCAGTACTTC
TRBD2,TRBV20-1,TRBJ2-7,-,CSAREGAGGIYEQYF,TGCAGTGCTAGAGAGGGAGCGGGAGGAATCTACGAGCAGTACTTC
TRBD2,TRBV20-1,TRBJ2-7,few,CAGRGGDEQYF,TGCGCAGGCCGGGGGGGGGACGAGCAGTACTTC
-,TRBV12-3/TRBV12-4,TRBJ2-7,many,CASSQLGYEQYF,TGTGCCAGCAGTCAACTAGGCTACGAGCAGTACTTC
-,TRBV29-1,TRBJ2-2,few,CSVRRANTGELFF,TGCAGCGTGCGCAGGGCGAACACCGGGGAGCTGTTTTTT
-,TRBV10-3,TRBJ2-3,many,CAIKTGPSTDTQYF,TGTGCCATCAAGACAGGACCGAGCACAGATACGCAGTATTTT